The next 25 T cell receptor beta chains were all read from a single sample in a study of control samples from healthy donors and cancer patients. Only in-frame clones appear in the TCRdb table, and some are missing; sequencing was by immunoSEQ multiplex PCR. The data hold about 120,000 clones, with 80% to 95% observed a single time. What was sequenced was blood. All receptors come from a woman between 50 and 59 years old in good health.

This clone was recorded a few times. CDR3 DNA: TGTGCCAGCAACCTTAGGGGGGGCGCAGACACTGAAGCTTTCTTT. It codes for CASNLRGGADTEAFF. V gene TRBV2 combines with J gene TRBJ1-1, with D possibly matching TRBD1 (6 bases). CDR3 length: 15 residues. The germline V gene encodes CDR1 SNHLY and CDR2 FYNNEI. V was shortened by 7 bases and J by 3 bases, with 18 bases between the two germline ends.

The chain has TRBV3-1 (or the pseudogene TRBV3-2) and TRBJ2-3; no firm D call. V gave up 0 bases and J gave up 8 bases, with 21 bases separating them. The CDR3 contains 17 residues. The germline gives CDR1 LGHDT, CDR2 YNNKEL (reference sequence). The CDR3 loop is CASSQDYWPSLRGTQYF. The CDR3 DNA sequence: TGTGCCAGCAGCCAAGATTACTGGCCATCCCTCCGAGGTACGCAGTATTTT.

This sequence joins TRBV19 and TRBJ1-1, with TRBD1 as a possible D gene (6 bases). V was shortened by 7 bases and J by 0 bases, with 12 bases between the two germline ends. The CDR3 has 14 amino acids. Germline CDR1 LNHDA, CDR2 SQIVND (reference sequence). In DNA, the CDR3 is TGTGCCAGTAAGACAGGAACTATGAACACTGAAGCTTTCTTT. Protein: CASKTGTMNTEAFF.

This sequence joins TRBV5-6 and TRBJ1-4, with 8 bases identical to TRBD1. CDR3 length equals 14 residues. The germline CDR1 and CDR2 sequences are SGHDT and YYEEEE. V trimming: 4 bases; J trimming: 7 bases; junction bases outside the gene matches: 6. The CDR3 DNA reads TGTGCCAGCAGCGATACAGGGGGTGGTGAAAAACTGTTTTTT. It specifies CASSDTGGGEKLFF.

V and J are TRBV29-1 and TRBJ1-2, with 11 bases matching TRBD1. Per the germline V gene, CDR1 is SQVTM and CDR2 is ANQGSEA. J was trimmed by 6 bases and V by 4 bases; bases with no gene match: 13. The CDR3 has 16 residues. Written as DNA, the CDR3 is TGCAGCGTTGGGAGTCCCCCCGGACAGGGGGCCGATGGCTACACCTTC. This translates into CSVGSPPGQGADGYTF.

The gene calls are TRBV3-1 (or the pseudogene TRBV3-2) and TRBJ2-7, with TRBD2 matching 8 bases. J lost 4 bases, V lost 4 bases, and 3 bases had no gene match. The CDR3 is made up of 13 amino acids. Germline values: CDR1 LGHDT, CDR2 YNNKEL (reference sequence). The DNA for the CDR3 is TGTGCCAGCAGCCGGACTAGCTTGTACGAGCAGTACTTC. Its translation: CASSRTSLYEQYF.

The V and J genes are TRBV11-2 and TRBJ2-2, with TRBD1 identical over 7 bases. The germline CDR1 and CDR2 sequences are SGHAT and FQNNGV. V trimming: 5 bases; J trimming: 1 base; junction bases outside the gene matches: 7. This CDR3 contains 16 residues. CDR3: CASSLLTGKNTGELFF. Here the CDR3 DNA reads TGTGCCAGCAGCCTTCTGACAGGGAAGAACACCGGGGAGCTGTTTTTT.

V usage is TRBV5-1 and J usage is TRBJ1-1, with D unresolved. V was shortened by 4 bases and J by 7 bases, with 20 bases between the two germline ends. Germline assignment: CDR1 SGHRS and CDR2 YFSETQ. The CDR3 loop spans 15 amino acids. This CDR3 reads CASSGVLGSVIEAFF. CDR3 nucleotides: TGCGCCAGCAGCGGGGTCCTAGGTTCGGTAATTGAAGCTTTCTTT.

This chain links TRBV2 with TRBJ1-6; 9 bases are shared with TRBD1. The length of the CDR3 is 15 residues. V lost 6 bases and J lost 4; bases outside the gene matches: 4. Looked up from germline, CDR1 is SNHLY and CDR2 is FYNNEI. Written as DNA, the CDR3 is TGTGCCAGCAGCCCGGGGACAGGGTATAATTCACCCCTCCACTTT. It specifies CASSPGTGYNSPLHF. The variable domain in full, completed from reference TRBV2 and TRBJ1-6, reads EPEVTQTPSHQVTQMGQEVILRCVPISNHLYFYWYRQILGQKVEFLVSFYNNEISEKSEIFDDQFSVERPDGSNFTLKIRSTKLEDSAMYFCASSPGTGYNSPLHFGNGTRLTVT.

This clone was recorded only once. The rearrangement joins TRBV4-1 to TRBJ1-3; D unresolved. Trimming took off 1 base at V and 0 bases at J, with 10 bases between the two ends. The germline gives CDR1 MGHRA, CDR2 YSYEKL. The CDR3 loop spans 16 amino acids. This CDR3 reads CASSQVLATSGNTIYF. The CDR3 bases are TGCGCCAGCAGCCAAGTTTTGGCAACCTCTGGAAACACCATATATTTT.

CDR3 loop: CASSIGENTEAFF. The CDR3, as DNA: TGTGCCAGTAGTATAGGGGAGAACACTGAAGCTTTCTTT. This sequence joins TRBV19 and TRBJ1-1; D unclear. The CDR3 contains 13 residues. CDR1 is LNHDA and CDR2 is SQIVND in the germline V gene (reference sequence). The germline V and J ends were trimmed by 1 base and 1 base, with 4 bases remaining between them.

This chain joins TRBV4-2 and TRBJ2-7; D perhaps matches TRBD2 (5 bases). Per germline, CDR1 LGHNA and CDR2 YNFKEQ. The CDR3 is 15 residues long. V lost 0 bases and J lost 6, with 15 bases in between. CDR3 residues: CASSQDQLPGSEQYF. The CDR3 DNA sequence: TGTGCCAGCAGCCAAGATCAATTACCGGGAAGCGAGCAGTACTTC.

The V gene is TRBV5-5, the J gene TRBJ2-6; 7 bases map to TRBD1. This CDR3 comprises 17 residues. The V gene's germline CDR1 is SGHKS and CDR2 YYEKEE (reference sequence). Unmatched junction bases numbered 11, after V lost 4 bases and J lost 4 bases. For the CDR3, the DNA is TGTGCCAGCAGCCACCCGCCGACAGGGACAGGGGCCAACGTCCTGACTTTC. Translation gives CASSHPPTGTGANVLTF.

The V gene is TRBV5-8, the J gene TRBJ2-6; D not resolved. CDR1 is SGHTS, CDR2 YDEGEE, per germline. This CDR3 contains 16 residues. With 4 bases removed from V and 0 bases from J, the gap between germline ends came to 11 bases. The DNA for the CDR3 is TGTGCCAGCAGCCCTGCCAGCCACTCTGGGGCCAACGTCCTGACTTTC. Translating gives CASSPASHSGANVLTF.

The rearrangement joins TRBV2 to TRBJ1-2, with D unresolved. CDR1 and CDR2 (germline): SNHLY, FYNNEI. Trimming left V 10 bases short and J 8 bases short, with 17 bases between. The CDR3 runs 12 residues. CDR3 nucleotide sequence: TGTGCCAACAGCCCGGCCTCAGGAGGCTACACCTTC. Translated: CANSPASGGYTF.

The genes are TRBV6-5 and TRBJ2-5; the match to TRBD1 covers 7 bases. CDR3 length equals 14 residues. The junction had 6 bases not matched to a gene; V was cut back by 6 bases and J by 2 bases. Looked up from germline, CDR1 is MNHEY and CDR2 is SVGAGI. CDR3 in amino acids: CASRLMGQQETQYF. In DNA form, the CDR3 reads TGTGCCAGCAGATTAATGGGACAGCAAGAGACCCAGTACTTC.

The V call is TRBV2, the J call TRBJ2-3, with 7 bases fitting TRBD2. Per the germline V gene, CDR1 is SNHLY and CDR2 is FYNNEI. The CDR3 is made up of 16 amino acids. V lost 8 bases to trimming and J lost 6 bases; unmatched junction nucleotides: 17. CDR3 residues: CASGRSGTASRDTQYF. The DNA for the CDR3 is TGTGCCAGCGGGAGAAGCGGGACCGCCAGTAGGGATACGCAGTATTTT.

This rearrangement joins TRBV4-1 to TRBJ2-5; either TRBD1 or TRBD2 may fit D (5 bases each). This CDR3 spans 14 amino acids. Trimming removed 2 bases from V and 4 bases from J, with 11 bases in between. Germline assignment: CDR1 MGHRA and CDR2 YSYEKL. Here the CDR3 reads CASSQIEGRETQYF. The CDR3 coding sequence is TGCGCCAGCAGCCAAATCGAGGGACGAGAGACCCAGTACTTC.

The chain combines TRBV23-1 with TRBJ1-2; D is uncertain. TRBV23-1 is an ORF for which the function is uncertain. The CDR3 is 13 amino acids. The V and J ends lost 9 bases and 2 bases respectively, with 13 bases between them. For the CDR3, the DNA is TGCGCCAGTCGCAGGACGGTCAACTATGGCTACACCTTC. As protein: CASRRTVNYGYTF.

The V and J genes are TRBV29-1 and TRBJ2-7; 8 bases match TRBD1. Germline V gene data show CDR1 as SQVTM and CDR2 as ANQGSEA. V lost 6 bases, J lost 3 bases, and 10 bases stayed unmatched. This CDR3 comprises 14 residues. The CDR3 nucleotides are TGCAGCGTACTACAACCGGGACAGGACTACGAGCAGTACTTC. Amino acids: CSVLQPGQDYEQYF.

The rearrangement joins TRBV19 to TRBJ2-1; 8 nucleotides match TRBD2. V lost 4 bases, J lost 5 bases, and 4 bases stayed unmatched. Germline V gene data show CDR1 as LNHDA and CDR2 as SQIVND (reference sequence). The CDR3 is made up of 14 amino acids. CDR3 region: CASSRREGDNEQFF. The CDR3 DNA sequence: TGTGCCAGTAGTAGACGGGAGGGGGACAATGAGCAGTTCTTC.

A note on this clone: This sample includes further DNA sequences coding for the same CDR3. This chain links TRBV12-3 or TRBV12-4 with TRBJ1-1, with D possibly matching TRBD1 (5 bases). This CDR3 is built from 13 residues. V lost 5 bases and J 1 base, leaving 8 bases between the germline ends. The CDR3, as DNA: TGTGCCAGCAGTCTGGGGGGGAACACTGAAGCTTTCTTT. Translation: CASSLGGNTEAFF.

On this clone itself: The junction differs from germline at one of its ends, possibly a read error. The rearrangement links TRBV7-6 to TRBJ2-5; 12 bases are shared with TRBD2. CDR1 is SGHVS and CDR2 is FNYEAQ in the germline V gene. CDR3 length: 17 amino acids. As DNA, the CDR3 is TGTGCCGGCAGCCCAGGACTAGCGGGGCACTCCCAAGAGACCCAGTACTTC. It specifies CAGSPGLAGHSQETQYF.

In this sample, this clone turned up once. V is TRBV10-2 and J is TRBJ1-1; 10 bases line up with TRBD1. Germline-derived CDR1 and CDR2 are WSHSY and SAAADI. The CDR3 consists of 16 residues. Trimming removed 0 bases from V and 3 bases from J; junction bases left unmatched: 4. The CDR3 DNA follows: TGCGCCAGCAGTGAGTCTGGGACAGGGGCTCACACTGAAGCTTTCTTT. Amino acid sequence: CASSESGTGAHTEAFF.

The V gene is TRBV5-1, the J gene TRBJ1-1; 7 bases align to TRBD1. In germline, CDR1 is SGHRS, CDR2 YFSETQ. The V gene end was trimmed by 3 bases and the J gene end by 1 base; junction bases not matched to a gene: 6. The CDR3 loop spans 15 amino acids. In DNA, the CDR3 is TGCGCCAGCAGCTCCCCAGGGACAGCGAACACTGAAGCTTTCTTT. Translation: CASSSPGTANTEAFF.